The text below deals with one T cell receptor beta chain. Using immunoSEQ multiplex PCR, the repertoire was profiled, and TCRdb retains in-frame clones only, with some absent. Of approximately 30,000 clones listed, roughly 87% are singletons. These data originate in a study of T cell changes during pregnancy in multiple sclerosis. Per the germline V gene, CDR1 is LNHDA and CDR2 is SQIVND (reference sequence). The ends were cut back, 6 bases at V and 3 bases at J, with 12 bases in the middle. This CDR3 spans 14 amino acids. This specimen consisted of CD8+ T cells from peripheral blood mononuclear cells, obtained in the first trimester of pregnancy. The clonotype originates from a female donor with multiple sclerosis, enrolled in a pregnancy study. V and J are TRBV19 and TRBJ1-5; a weak D match, TRBD1 (5 bases). Written as DNA, the CDR3 is TGTGCCAGTAGCCTCCGGGACTACAATCAGCCCCAGCATTTT. It specifies CASSLRDYNQPQHF.